The present TCR beta chain was sequenced within a study of cytomegalovirus exposure and HLA in healthy donors. After removal of 4 bases from V and 5 bases from J, the junction contained 4 bases not matched to a gene. Looked up from germline, CDR1 is SGDLS and CDR2 is YYNGEE. CDR3 length equals 14 residues. This clone was observed once. Antigen unknown. Broader study findings: Across all donors, roughly uniform sequencing depth was an assumption of the presence/absence analyses. Of the V segments, some could not be distinguished, including TRBV6-2 and TRBV6-3, and were excluded.

This PCR relied on a set of 60 Vbeta primers and 13 Jbeta primers. Generated by immunoSEQ multiplex PCR, the TCRdb table keeps only in-frame clones and is missing some. The repertoire holds 150,000 to 200,000 clones, approximately 88% seen once, with 0.26% in the top ten. The source is a boy aged 5-17 years in good health and CMV-seronegative. Sequenced sample: PBMCs. The V and J genes are TRBV9 and TRBJ2-5, with 11 bases matching TRBD2. The CDR3 DNA is TGTGCCAGCAGCTCGGGACTAGCGGAGGAGACCCAGTACTTC. Translated, it gives CASSSGLAEETQYF. Filled out from reference TRBV9 and TRBJ2-5, the complete variable domain reads DSGVTQTPKHLITATGQRVTLRCSPRSGDLSVYWYQQSLDQGLQFLIQYYNGEERAKGNILERFSAQQFPDLHSELNLSSLELGDSALYFCASSSGLAEETQYFGPGTRLLVL.